Listed below are T cell receptor beta chains from one sample, sequenced in a study of cytotoxic CD8 clonotypes in ibrutinib-treated CLL. The table came from immunoSEQ multiplex PCR; TCRdb's copy has only in-frame clones and leaves some out. This sample carries roughly 250,000 clones, about three quarters of them seen once, and the ten largest clones take over 15%. Sequencing was performed on PBMCs, taken after 24 months of ibrutinib treatment. Receptors were obtained from a human donor with chronic lymphocytic leukemia. Both conserved end residues are part of each CDR3. D genes are given only for firm matches. Clone size, where shown, is once, few, many, or a class for clones that have expanded.

v_call,d_call,clone_size,j_call,cdr3_nt,cdr3_aa
TRBV9,TRBD2,NA,TRBJ2-3,TGTGCCAGCAGCGGCATTGTGACTAGCGGGAAGTATGATACGCAGTATTTT,CASSGIVTSGKYDTQYF
TRBV15,TRBD1,NA,TRBJ1-5,TGTGCCACCAGCGCCAAGTCCGGGACAGGGGTTCAGCCCCAGCATTTT,CATSAKSGTGVQPQHF
TRBV13,TRBD1,few,TRBJ1-5,TGTGCCAGCAGCGCGGGACAGCAGCCCCAGCATTTT,CASSAGQQPQHF
TRBV2,NA,few,TRBJ2-6,TGTGCCAGCAGTGAGTCCTCTGGGGCCAACGTCCTGACTTTC,CASSESSGANVLTF
TRBV6-4,NA,NA,TRBJ2-5,TGTGCCACAAGTGACGGGACTTTAGAGACCCAGTACTTC,CATSDGTLETQYF
TRBV29-1,NA,NA,TRBJ2-1,TGCAGCGTCGTCCGACTCTCCTACAATGAGCAGTTCTTC,CSVVRLSYNEQFF
TRBV7-2,NA,NA,TRBJ2-5,TGTGCCAGCAGCCGCTTTATGGGCAACCAAGAGACCCAGTACTTC,CASSRFMGNQETQYF
TRBV27,TRBD1,NA,TRBJ1-1,TGTGCCAGCAGTTTGTCGGGACAGATGAACACTGAAGCTTTCTTT,CASSLSGQMNTEAFF
TRBV6-5,TRBD1,NA,TRBJ1-2,TGTGCCAGCACCGACACACAGGGGGTCTATGGCTACACCTTC,CASTDTQGVYGYTF
TRBV6-5,NA,NA,TRBJ2-1,TGTGCCAGCAGCAGGAGCTCCTACAATGAGCAGTTCTTC,CASSRSSYNEQFF
TRBV10-1,NA,NA,TRBJ1-4,TGCGCCAGCAGCGGGGGACATCGGCAAAAACTGTTTTTT,CASSGGHRQKLFF
TRBV11-2,NA,NA,TRBJ2-7,TGTGCCAGCAGCTTAAACAGCCCCTACGAGCAGTACTTC,CASSLNSPYEQYF
TRBV9,NA,NA,TRBJ2-1,TGTGCCAGCAGTGGGGGGAATGAGCAGTTCTTC,CASSGGNEQFF
TRBV7-6,NA,few,TRBJ2-2,TGTGCCAGCAGCTTGGTTACCGGGGAGCTGTTTTTT,CASSLVTGELFF
TRBV9,TRBD2,few,TRBJ2-7,TGTGCCAGCAGCCCACACCAGGGACTAGCGGGATCCTACGAGCAGTACTTC,CASSPHQGLAGSYEQYF
TRBV5-1,NA,NA,TRBJ2-3,TGCGCCAGCTGCCTCGGGATGGAGGCCCAGGTCCCGCAGTATTTT,CASCLGMEAQVPQYF
TRBV27,TRBD1,NA,TRBJ2-7,TGTGCCAGCAGTTTAAGGGACAGGAGCTACGAGCAGTACTTC,CASSLRDRSYEQYF
TRBV19,TRBD1,NA,TRBJ1-5,TGTGCCAGTAGCAAACAGGGGGCAGGCAATCAGCCCCAGCATTTT,CASSKQGAGNQPQHF